This T cell receptor beta chain was identified during a study of T cell clonality in common variable immunodeficiency. Blood came from CVID subjects not ill and not taking immunomodulatory or immunosuppressive medication. Study results and caveats: In common variable immunodeficiency, TCR beta chains reportedly carried fewer deletions and N-nucleotide insertions.

Germline CDR1 is PRHDT and CDR2 is FYEKMQ (reference sequence). With 5 bases clipped from V and 2 bases from J, the junction kept 5 bases outside the gene matches. This CDR3 is 15 amino acids long. Only in-frame clones appear in the TCRdb table, and some are missing; sequencing was by immunoSEQ multiplex PCR. The specimen gives some 16,000 clones without singletons; the ten biggest hold approximately 14%. This clone has just a few counts. Its antigen is not known. The read is 3 residues too short to cover the CDR3 end, so that end is filled in from the germline J gene. The receptor was isolated from a human donor with common variable immunodeficiency. The chain joins TRBV13 to TRBJ2-7; 11 bases are shared with TRBD1. The source material was peripheral blood mononuclear cells. The CDR3 reads CASSLPGQGAYEQYF. CDR3 bases read: TGTGCCAGCAGCCTACCGGGACAGGGGGCCTACGAG.